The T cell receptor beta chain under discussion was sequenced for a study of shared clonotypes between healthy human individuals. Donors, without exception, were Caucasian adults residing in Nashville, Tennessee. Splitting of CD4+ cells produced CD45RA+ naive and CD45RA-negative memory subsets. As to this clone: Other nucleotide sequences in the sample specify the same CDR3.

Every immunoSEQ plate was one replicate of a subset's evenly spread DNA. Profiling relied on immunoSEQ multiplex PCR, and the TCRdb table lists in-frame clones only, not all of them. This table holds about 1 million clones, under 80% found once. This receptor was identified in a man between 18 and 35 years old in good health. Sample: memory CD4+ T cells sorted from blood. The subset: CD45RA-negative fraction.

The CDR3 reads CASSVAPGQSYEQYF. CDR3 DNA: TGTGCCAGCAGCGTAGCACCGGGACAGTCCTACGAGCAGTACTTC. V is TRBV9 and J is TRBJ2-7, with 7 bases that match TRBD1. Germline V lookup: CDR1 SGDLS, CDR2 YYNGEE. The CDR3 runs to 15 residues. V lost 0 bases, J lost 1 base, and 4 bases stayed unmatched.